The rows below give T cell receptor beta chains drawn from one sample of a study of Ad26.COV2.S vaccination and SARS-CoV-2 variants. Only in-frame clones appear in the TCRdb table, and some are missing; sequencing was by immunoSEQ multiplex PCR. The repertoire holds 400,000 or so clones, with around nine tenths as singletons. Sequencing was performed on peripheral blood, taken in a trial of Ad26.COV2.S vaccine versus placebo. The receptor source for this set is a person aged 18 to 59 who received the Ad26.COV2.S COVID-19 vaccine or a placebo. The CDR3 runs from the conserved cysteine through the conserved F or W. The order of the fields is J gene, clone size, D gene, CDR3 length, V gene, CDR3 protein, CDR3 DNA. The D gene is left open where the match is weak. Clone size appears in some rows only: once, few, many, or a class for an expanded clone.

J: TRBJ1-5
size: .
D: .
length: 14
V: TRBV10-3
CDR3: CAISGDGMNQPQHF
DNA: TGTGCCATCAGTGGGGACGGAATGAATCAGCCCCAGCATTTT

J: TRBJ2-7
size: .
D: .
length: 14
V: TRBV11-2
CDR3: CASSLEVGFDEQYF
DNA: TGTGCCAGCAGCTTAGAGGTCGGGTTCGACGAGCAGTACTTC

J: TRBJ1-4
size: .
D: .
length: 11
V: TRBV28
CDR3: CAIKGREKLFF
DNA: TGTGCCATTAAGGGTCGCGAAAAACTGTTTTTT

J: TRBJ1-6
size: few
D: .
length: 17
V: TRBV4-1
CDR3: CASSQDYLGTVNSPLHF
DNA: TGCGCCAGCAGCCAAGATTATTTAGGGACTGTTAATTCACCCCTCCACTTT

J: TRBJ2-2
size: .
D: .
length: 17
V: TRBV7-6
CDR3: CASSLGFTGGDTGELFF
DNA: TGTGCCAGCAGCTTAGGATTCACGGGGGGCGACACCGGGGAGCTGTTTTTT

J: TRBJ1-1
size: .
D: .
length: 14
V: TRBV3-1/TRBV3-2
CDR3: CASSQIFGDTEAFF
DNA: TGTGCCAGCAGCCAAATCTTTGGGGACACTGAAGCTTTCTTT

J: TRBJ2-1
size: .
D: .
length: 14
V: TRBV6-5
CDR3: CASSYSSGVHEQFF
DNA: TGTGCCAGCAGTTACTCGTCTGGGGTCCATGAGCAGTTCTTC

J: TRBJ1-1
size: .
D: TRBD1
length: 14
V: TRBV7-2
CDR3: CASSPYDRDTEAFF
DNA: TGTGCCAGCAGCCCTTACGACAGGGACACTGAAGCTTTCTTT

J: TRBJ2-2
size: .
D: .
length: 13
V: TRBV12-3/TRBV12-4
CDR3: CASSSRVPGELFF
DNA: TGTGCCAGCAGTAGCAGGGTGCCCGGGGAGCTGTTTTTT

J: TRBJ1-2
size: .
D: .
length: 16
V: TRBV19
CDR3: CASSTTSGTLRDGYTF
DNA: TGTGCCAGTAGTACCACCTCAGGGACCCTGAGGGATGGCTACACCTTC

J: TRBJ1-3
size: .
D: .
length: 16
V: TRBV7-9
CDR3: CASSLGPGSSGNTIYF
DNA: TGTGCCAGCAGCTTAGGGCCCGGGAGCTCTGGAAACACCATATATTTT

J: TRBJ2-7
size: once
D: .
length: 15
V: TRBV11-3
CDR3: CASSLDSGSSYEQYF
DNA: TGTGCCAGCAGCTTAGACTCTGGAAGCTCCTACGAGCAGTACTTC

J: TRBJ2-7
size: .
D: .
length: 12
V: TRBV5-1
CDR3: CASHGAVGEQYF
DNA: TGCGCCAGCCATGGGGCGGTAGGCGAGCAGTACTTC

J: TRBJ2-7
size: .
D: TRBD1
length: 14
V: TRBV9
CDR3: CASSLGQGTHEQYF
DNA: TGTGCCAGCAGCTTGGGACAGGGGACCCACGAGCAGTACTTC

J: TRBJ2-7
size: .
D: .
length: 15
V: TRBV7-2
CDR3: CASSKREFSSYEQYF
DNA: TGTGCCAGCAGCAAAAGGGAGTTCAGCTCCTACGAGCAGTACTTC

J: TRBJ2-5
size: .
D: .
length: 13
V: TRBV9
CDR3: CASSVGRQETQYF
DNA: TGTGCCAGCAGCGTGGGAAGACAAGAGACCCAGTACTTC

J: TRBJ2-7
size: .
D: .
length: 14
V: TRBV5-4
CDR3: CASSLKADSYEQYF
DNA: TGTGCCAGCAGCTTGAAGGCGGACTCCTACGAGCAGTACTTC

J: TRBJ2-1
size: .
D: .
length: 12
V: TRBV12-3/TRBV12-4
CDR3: CASSFRGGEQFF
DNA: TGTGCCAGCAGTTTTCGGGGAGGCGAGCAGTTCTTC

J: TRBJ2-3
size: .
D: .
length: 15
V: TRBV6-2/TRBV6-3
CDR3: CASSYGGTLTDTQYF
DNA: TGTGCCAGCAGTTACGGGGGGACCTTAACAGATACGCAGTATTTT

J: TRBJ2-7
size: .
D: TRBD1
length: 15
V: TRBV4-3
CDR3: CASSRTGAVFHEQYF
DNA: TGCGCCAGCAGCCGAACAGGGGCCGTCTTCCACGAGCAGTACTTC

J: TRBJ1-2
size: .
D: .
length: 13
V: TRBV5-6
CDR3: CASSAGYNYGYTF
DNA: TGTGCCAGCAGCGCAGGGTATAACTATGGCTACACCTTC

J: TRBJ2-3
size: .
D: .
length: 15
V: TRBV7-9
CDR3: CASSYGTPLGDTQYF
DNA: TGTGCCAGCAGCTACGGGACTCCTTTGGGAGATACGCAGTATTTT

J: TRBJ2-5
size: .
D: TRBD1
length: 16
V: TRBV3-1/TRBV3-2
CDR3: CASSQWDRGAQETQYF
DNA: TGTGCCAGCAGCCAATGGGACAGGGGAGCCCAAGAGACCCAGTACTTC

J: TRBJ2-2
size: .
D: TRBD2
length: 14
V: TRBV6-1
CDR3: CASSVAGGRGELFF
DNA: TGTGCCAGCAGTGTAGCGGGGGGGCGCGGGGAGCTGTTTTTT

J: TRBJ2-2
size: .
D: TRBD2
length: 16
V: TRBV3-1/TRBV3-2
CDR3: CASSRSGGLGTGELFF
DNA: TGTGCCAGCAGTCGTTCGGGGGGGCTAGGCACCGGGGAGCTGTTTTTT

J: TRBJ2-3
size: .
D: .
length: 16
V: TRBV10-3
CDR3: CAISEADFPATDTQYF
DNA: TGTGCCATCAGTGAGGCGGACTTCCCCGCCACAGATACGCAGTATTTT

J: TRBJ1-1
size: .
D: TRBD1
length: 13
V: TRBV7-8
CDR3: CASSPRDRREAFF
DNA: TGTGCCAGCAGCCCCCGGGACAGGCGTGAAGCTTTCTTT

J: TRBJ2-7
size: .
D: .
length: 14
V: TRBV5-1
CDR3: CASSLGRGSYEQYF
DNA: TGCGCCAGCAGCTTGGGCAGGGGATCCTACGAGCAGTACTTC

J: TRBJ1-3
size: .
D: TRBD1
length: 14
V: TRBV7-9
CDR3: CASSPRAGGNTIYF
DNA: TGTGCCAGCAGCCCCCGGGCAGGGGGCAACACCATATATTTT

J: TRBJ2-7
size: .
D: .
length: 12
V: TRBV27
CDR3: CASSTPGFEQYF
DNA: TGTGCCAGCAGTACCCCAGGGTTCGAGCAGTACTTC

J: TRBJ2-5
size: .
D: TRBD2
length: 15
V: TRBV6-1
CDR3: CASSSAAGGSETQYF
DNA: TGTGCCAGCAGTTCCGCTGCGGGGGGTTCAGAGACCCAGTACTTC

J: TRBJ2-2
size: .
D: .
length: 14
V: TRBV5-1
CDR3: CASSRGLSTGELFF
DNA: TGCGCCAGCAGCAGGGGACTCAGCACCGGGGAGCTGTTTTTT

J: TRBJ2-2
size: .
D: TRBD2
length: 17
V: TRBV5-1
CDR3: CASSPGWGGGDTGELFF
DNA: TGCGCCAGCAGCCCCGGATGGGGCGGGGGGGACACCGGGGAGCTGTTTTTT

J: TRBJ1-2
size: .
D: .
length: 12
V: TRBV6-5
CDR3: CASSYGRQDYTF
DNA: TGTGCCAGCAGTTACGGGCGGCAGGACTACACCTTC

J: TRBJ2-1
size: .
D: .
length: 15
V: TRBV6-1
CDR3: CASSERGGGPGEQFF
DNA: TGTGCCAGCAGTGAGAGGGGAGGAGGCCCGGGAGAGCAGTTCTTC

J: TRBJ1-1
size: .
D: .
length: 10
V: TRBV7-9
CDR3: CASSYLEAFF
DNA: TGTGCCAGCAGCTACCTGGAAGCTTTCTTT

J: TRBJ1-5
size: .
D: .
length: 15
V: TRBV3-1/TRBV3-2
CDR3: CASSQGGGGNQPQHF
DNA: TGTGCCAGCAGCCAGGGGGGGGGAGGCAATCAGCCCCAGCATTTT

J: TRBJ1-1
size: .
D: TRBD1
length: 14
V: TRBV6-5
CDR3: CASSPDRDNTEAFF
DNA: TGTGCCAGCAGTCCTGACAGGGATAACACTGAAGCTTTCTTT

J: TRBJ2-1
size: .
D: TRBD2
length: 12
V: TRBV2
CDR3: CASSLRAGGQFF
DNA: TGTGCCAGCAGTCTCCGGGCGGGGGGGCAGTTCTTC

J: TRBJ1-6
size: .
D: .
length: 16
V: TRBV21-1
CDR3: CASSGDRAMWDSPLHF
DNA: TGTGCCAGCAGCGGCGACAGGGCCATGTGGGATTCACCCCTCCACTTT

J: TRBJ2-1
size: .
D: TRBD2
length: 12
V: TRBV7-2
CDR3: CASSPLISGWFF
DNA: TGTGCCAGCAGCCCTCTCATTAGCGGGTGGTTCTTC

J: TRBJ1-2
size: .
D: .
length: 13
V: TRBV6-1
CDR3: CASSESGVYGYTF
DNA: TGTGCCAGCAGTGAGTCAGGTGTCTATGGCTACACCTTC

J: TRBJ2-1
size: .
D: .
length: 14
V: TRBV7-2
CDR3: CASSTDSSYNEQFF
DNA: TGTGCCAGCAGCACTGACAGTTCCTACAATGAGCAGTTCTTC

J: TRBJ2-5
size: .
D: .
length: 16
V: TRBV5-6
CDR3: CASSLMFDGEQETQYF
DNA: TGTGCCAGCAGCTTGATGTTTGACGGGGAGCAAGAGACCCAGTACTTC

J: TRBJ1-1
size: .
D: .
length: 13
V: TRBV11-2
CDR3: CASSLDRKYEAFF
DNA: TGTGCCAGCAGCTTAGATCGTAAATATGAAGCTTTCTTT

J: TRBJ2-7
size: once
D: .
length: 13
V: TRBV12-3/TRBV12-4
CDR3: CASSVGRTYEQYF
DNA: TGTGCCAGTTCGGTGGGGCGAACCTACGAGCAGTACTTC

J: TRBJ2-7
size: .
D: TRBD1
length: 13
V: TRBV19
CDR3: CASSKGTGFGQYF
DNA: TGTGCCAGTAGTAAGGGGACAGGGTTCGGGCAGTACTTC

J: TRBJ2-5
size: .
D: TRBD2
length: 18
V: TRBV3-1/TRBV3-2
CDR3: CASSGRWQLAGYQETQYF
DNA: TGTGCCAGCAGCGGAAGATGGCAACTAGCGGGGTACCAAGAGACCCAGTACTTC

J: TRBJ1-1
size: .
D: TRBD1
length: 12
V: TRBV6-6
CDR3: CASTGGRTEAFF
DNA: TGTGCCAGCACAGGGGGCAGGACTGAAGCTTTCTTT

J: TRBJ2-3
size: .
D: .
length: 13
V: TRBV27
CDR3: CASSLSVQNTQYF
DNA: TGTGCCAGCAGTTTATCAGTTCAAAATACGCAGTATTTT

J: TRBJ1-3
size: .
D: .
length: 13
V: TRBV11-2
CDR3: CASSLGSGDTIYF
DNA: TGTGCCAGCAGCTTAGGCAGCGGGGACACCATATATTTT